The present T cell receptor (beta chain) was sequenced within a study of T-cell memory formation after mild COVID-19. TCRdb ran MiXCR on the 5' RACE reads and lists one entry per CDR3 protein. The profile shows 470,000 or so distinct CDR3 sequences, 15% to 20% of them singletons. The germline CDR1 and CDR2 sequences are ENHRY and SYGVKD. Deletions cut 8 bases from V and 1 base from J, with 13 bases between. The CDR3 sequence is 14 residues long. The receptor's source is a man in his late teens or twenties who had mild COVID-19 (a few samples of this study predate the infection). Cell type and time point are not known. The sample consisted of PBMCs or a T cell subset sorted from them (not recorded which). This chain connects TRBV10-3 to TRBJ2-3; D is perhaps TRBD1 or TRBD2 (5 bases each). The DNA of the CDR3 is TGTGCCATCGGTAGAATGGGGGGCACAGATACGCAGTATTTT. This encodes CAIGRMGGTDTQYF.